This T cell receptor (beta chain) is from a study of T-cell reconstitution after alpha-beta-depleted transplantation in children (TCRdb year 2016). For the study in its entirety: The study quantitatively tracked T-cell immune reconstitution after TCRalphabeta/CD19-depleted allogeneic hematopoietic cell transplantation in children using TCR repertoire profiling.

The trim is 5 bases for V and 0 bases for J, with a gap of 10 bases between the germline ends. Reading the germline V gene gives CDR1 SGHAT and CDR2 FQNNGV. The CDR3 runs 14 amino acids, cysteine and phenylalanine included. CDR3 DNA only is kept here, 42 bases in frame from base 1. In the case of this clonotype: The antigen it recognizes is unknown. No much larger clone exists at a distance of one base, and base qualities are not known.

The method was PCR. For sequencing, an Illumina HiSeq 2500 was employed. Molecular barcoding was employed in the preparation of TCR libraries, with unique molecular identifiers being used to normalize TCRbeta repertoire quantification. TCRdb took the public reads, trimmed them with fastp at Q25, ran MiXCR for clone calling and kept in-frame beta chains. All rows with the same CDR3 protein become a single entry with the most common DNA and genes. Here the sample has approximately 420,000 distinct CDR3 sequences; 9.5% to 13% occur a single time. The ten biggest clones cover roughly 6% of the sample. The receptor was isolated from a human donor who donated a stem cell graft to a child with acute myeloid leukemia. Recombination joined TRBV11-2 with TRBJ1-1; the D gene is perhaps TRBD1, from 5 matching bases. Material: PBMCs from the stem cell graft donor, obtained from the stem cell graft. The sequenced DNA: TGTGCCAGCAGCCCAGCGGGGCTGAACACTGAAGCTTTCTTT. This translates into CASSPAGLNTEAFF.